A selection of T cell receptor beta chains follows, all from one sample in a study of OX40 agonist ivuxolimab in advanced cancers. The protocol was immunoSEQ multiplex PCR, while the TCRdb copy is restricted to in-frame clones and leaves out a portion. The data show 75,000 to 95,000 clones, around 90% seen once. The source material was CD4+ or CD8+ T cells sorted from blood, sampled in a trial of the OX40 agonist ivuxolimab. The source is an adult with an advanced solid tumor such as melanoma, head and neck, liver or kidney cancer. CDR3s leave out the opening cysteine and the closing phenylalanine or tryptophan.

V gene	J gene	CDR3 length	CDR3 protein
TRBV5-1	TRBJ2-2	12	ASSWDHPSGELF
TRBV7-2	TRBJ2-7	14	ASSLDQTGASYEQY
TRBV18	TRBJ1-2	12	ASSPEGTAYGYT
TRBV5-6	TRBJ1-5	15	ASSQNGPPRSNQPQH
TRBV7-9	TRBJ2-1	13	ASSFRLAGYNEQF
TRBV7-9	TRBJ2-7	12	ASSGWGLYYEQY
TRBV7-6	TRBJ2-7	13	ASTQGPSGVYEQY
TRBV20-1	TRBJ2-4	9	SAPLRNIQY
TRBV5-6	TRBJ2-1	12	ASSFQGTYNEQF
TRBV27	TRBJ1-5	10	ASSPYNQPQH
TRBV10-3	TRBJ1-1	12	AISEGDRRPEAF
TRBV19	TRBJ2-2	13	ASSGTGPTTGELF
TRBV7-2	TRBJ2-1	13	ASSLDIGAYNEQF
TRBV11-2	TRBJ1-2	14	ASSGPGTGYNYGYT
TRBV18	TRBJ2-7	11	ASSPGTDYEQY
TRBV10-1	TRBJ1-2	11	ASKTMGGYGYT
TRBV11-2	TRBJ2-6	14	ASSLRYRGEANVLT
TRBV19	TRBJ1-2	11	ASSIGTGYGYT
TRBV1	TRBJ2-7	12	TTIGTSGSYEQY
TRBV7-2	TRBJ2-7	12	ASSLEVAGVEQY
TRBV6-1	TRBJ1-5	14	ASSAQGRSNNQPQH
TRBV5-1	TRBJ2-1	14	ASSLGAGLGDNEQF
TRBV6-6	TRBJ2-1	14	ASSSPGQGSYNEQF
TRBV6-6	TRBJ1-2	11	ASSYSGGGGYT
TRBV28	TRBJ2-3	12	ASSLPGLTDTQY
TRBV4-3	TRBJ2-7	13	ASSQVRTHSYEQY
TRBV28	TRBJ2-1	13	ASSGKRDSYNEQF
TRBV15	TRBJ1-1	13	ATSKRTGIATEAF
TRBV5-1	TRBJ2-5	13	ASSLSGGLSETQY
TRBV5-5	TRBJ1-1	11	ASSLPTRAEAF
TRBV6-1	TRBJ1-2	12	ASSESSENYGYT
TRBV7-9	TRBJ1-5	10	ASSSQAKVQH